The T cell receptor beta chain described here comes from a study of post-analysis software for immune sequencing data (dated by TCRdb to the mid-2010s). Some background on the complete study: Disease courses on record covered relapsing-remitting, secondary progressive and progressive-relapsing multiple sclerosis, though some patients had no subtype annotation. A subset of samples was prepared in parallel using single-end sample barcoding, then pooled and co-amplified after Illumina adapter ligation. Patient repertoires were compared against some twelve previously published healthy control repertoires from donors aged 6 to 25 years.

Library preparation employed PCR. The sequencer listed for this sample is Illumina HiSeq 2500. To reduce PCR and sequencing biases, unique molecular identifiers were built into the TCR beta cDNA libraries. Every 1 to 10 million input T cells yielded 500,000 or so cDNA molecules, meaning each molecule approximated one T cell. The patient libraries were prepared and sequenced with the same protocol used for the earlier healthy control dataset. Samples belonging to the same batch were prepared together, multiplexed and sequenced on a shared HiSeq lane. In the original analysis: MIGEC handled the raw barcoded reads, throwing out single-read molecular identifier groups before consensus assembly and CDR3 extraction. VDJtools was used for post-analysis of the clonotype tables, and diversity was normalized by down-sampling every dataset to the size of the smallest sample. In repertoire overlap clustering, CDR3 amino acid sequences, but not nucleotide sequences, were matched to correct batch-related cross-sample contamination. The public reads were quality trimmed at Q25 with fastp and then assembled into clones with MiXCR by TCRdb, keeping productive beta chains. Here each entry gathers all rows of one CDR3 protein and keeps the most common genes and DNA. The V and J calls follow TCRdb's processing rather than the paper's. This sample gives about 680,000 distinct CDR3 sequences in total; roughly three fifths of them show up just once. The ten largest clones add up to around 11% of the sample.

To demonstrate the VDJtools post-analysis software, the study profiled TCR beta repertoires from the peripheral blood of around 13 young patients with multiple sclerosis. Multiple sclerosis patients were children and adolescents aged roughly 6 to 15 years. Beyond this particular receptor, the publication reports: The control group was slightly older than the multiple sclerosis patient group. About 5 TRBV segments, including TRBV5-6, TRBV5-1 and TRBV20-1, were significantly more frequent in patients than controls. Normalized Chao1 diversity was significantly lower in multiple sclerosis patients than controls, suggesting substantial peripheral T-cell clonal expansion. Direct clustering with F measure revealed strong co-clustering of samples prepared in the same batch, which led to a batch-effect correction.

Per the germline V gene, SGHRS is the CDR1 and YFSETQ is the CDR2. V is reduced by 2 bases and J by 4 bases, leaving a spacing of 13 bases between them. The CDR3 numbers 15 residues from cysteine through phenylalanine. Only CDR3 DNA remains: 45 bases, in frame from the first base. A word on this clonotype: Its antigen remains undetermined. Base qualities were left out, and no much larger clone turns up one base away.

This clonotype originated in a girl aged 2 to 10 with multiple sclerosis. The sample consisted of blood. The sequence links TRBV5-1 to TRBJ2-1; a weak D assignment points to TRBD1 (6 bases agree). The CDR3: CASSFAQGPYNEQFF. The bases read TGCGCCAGCAGCTTTGCACAGGGACCTTACAATGAGCAGTTCTTC.